These 22 T cell receptor beta chains share one sample of origin, sequenced in a study of blood T cell repertoires in COVID-19 (dated by TCRdb to about 2020). Library creation used the immunoSEQ multiplex PCR assay. The table comes from immuneACCESS by way of TCRdb, which keeps in-frame sequences with V and J called. Part of the clones is missing from these tables; in studies checked, under half for an unresolved V gene and the rest for unknown reasons. A total of over 130,000 clones appear in this sample, about 80% of them only once. The top ten clones comprise 4% of the sample. The material sequenced was peripheral blood. All receptors come from a woman aged 55-70 years with acute or convalescent COVID-19.

V gene TRBV28 combines with J gene TRBJ2-5; D ambiguous. Germline loops: CDR1 MDHEN, CDR2 SYDVKM. V was clipped by 4 bases and J by 4 bases, with 13 bases between them. CDR3 size: 14 residues. As DNA, the CDR3 is TGTGCCAGCAGTTGGGCAGGAACTCGAGAGACCCAGTACTTC. This encodes CASSWAGTRETQYF.

This chain connects TRBV6-1 to TRBJ2-3, with D possibly being TRBD1 (5 bases). Germline V CDR1 and CDR2: MNHNS, SASEGT. Trimming took 2 bases from V and 0 from J, leaving 12 bases between them. The CDR3 spans 16 residues. DNA of the CDR3: TGTGCCAGCAGTGAATGGGGCAGACCTAGCACAGATACGCAGTATTTT. Protein product: CASSEWGRPSTDTQYF.

The chain couples TRBV30 to TRBJ2-7, with a tentative D call TRBD1 (6 bases). Germline values: CDR1 GTSNPN, CDR2 SVGIG (reference sequence). This CDR3 is built from 15 residues. The V gene lost 0 bases and the J gene lost 4 bases, with 16 bases spanning the gap. DNA of the CDR3: TGTGCCTGGAGTGTACGACAGGCAGTCCGGTACGAGCAGTACTTC. The encoded protein is CAWSVRQAVRYEQYF.

The chain is built from TRBV15 and TRBJ1-6; D is possibly TRBD1 (5 bases). Germline V gene lookup returns CDR1 LNHNV and CDR2 YYDKDF (reference sequence). The germline V and J ends were trimmed by 1 base and 9 bases, with 10 bases remaining between them. This CDR3 contains 14 residues. CDR3 in DNA: TGTGCCACCAGCAGAGCGGGGGTGTCTTCACCCCTCCACTTT. Translation: CATSRAGVSSPLHF.

The gene calls are TRBV19 and TRBJ2-3; 8 nucleotides line up with TRBD1. The CDR3 is 15 amino acids. J gave up 3 bases and V 6 bases, and 8 bases lay outside the gene matches. Germline CDR1 is LNHDA and CDR2 is SQIVND (reference sequence). CDR3 sequence: CASSPGGAWTDTQYF. CDR3 nucleotides: TGTGCCAGTAGCCCAGGGGGCGCGTGGACAGATACGCAGTATTTT.

This rearrangement joins TRBV6-2 or TRBV6-3 to TRBJ2-7; possibly TRBD2 for D (6 bases). Germline V gives CDR1 MNHEY, CDR2 SVGEGT. V lost 5 bases, J lost 0 bases, and 11 bases lay in between. The CDR3 has 14 amino acids. For the CDR3, the DNA is TGTGCCAGCAGTCCCGGGACTTACTCCTACGAGCAGTACTTC. This translates into CASSPGTYSYEQYF.

The genes are TRBV2 and TRBJ2-5, with D perhaps TRBD1 (6 bases). The CDR3 sequence is 13 residues long. V dropped 3 bases and J dropped 4 bases, with 9 bases sitting between them. Germline V gene sequence: CDR1 SNHLY, CDR2 FYNNEI. Written as DNA, the CDR3 is TGTGCCAGCAGTGATGCCAGGGGAGAGACCCAGTACTTC. This translates into CASSDARGETQYF.

This clone occurred once. The chain employs TRBV27 and TRBJ1-4; 8 bases agree with TRBD1. The CDR3 is 14 amino acids. Trimming removed 4 bases from V and 12 bases from J; junction bases left unmatched: 10. Germline V gene sequence: CDR1 MNHEY, CDR2 SMNVEV (reference sequence). The DNA of the CDR3 is TGTGCCAGCAGTTATTCAGGGGGCCCGGGGGAACTGTTTTTT. This encodes CASSYSGGPGELFF.

The V call is TRBV9, the J call TRBJ2-1; D possibly corresponds to TRBD2 (5 bases). The CDR3 totals 14 residues. Trimming took off 3 bases at V and 6 bases at J, with 13 bases between the two ends. Germline CDR1 is SGDLS and CDR2 is YYNGEE. The CDR3 here is CASSASGALNEQFF. DNA of the CDR3: TGTGCCAGCAGCGCCAGCGGTGCTCTCAATGAGCAGTTCTTC.

The rearrangement joins TRBV28 to TRBJ1-5; tentative D call: TRBD1 (5 bases). The CDR3 has 13 residues. The V end lost 5 bases, the J end lost 4 bases, and 9 bases lay between the germline ends. Per germline, CDR1 MDHEN and CDR2 SYDVKM. The CDR3, as DNA: TGTGCCAGCAGTCAGGGTTGGAATCAGCCCCAGCATTTT. This gives the protein CASSQGWNQPQHF.

This clone was counted once. This rearrangement joins TRBV9 to TRBJ2-3; TRBD2 matches at 7 bases. Trimming removed 3 bases from V and 5 bases from J; junction bases left unmatched: 15. Germline V gives CDR1 SGDLS, CDR2 YYNGEE. The CDR3 extends over 17 amino acids. The CDR3 loop reads CASSATPRGAGKDTQYF. The CDR3 DNA follows: TGTGCCAGCAGCGCAACCCCCCGGGGAGCGGGGAAAGATACGCAGTATTTT.

This clone was found a few times. This chain uses TRBV6-5 with TRBJ1-3, with D perhaps TRBD1 (5 bases). The CDR3 spans 15 residues. The V and J ends lost 2 bases and 1 base respectively, with 9 bases between them. Germline V lookup: CDR1 MNHEY, CDR2 SVGAGI. The CDR3 spells CASSYGGESGNTIYF. DNA for the CDR3: TGTGCCAGCAGTTACGGGGGGGAATCTGGAAACACCATATATTTT.

The sample holds one count of this clone. This sequence joins TRBV28 and TRBJ1-1, with D maybe TRBD1 (6 bases). V was cut by 7 bases and J by 0 bases, with 9 bases left in between. The CDR3 loop spans 13 amino acids. Germline V gene lookup returns CDR1 MDHEN and CDR2 SYDVKM. The CDR3 reads CASNRQVNTEAFF. The CDR3 bases are TGTGCCAGCAATCGACAGGTGAACACTGAAGCTTTCTTT.

CDR3: CASSYLVDTQYF. The DNA for the CDR3 is TGTGCCAGCAGTTACCTTGTGGATACGCAGTATTTT. This chain connects TRBV6-2 or TRBV6-3 to TRBJ2-3; the D is unclear. V lost 2 bases and J 6 bases, leaving 6 bases between the germline ends. CDR3 length: 12 residues. In germline, CDR1 is MNHEY, CDR2 SVGEGT.

The chain recombines TRBV2 with TRBJ2-7, with TRBD1 identical over 11 bases. Germline V gene lookup returns CDR1 SNHLY and CDR2 FYNNEI. This CDR3 spans 15 amino acids. J was trimmed by 0 bases and V by 7 bases; bases with no gene match: 5. The CDR3 bases are TGTGCCAGCACCAAGGACAGGGGGCGCTCCTACGAGCAGTACTTC. Its translation is CASTKDRGRSYEQYF.

The chain recombines TRBV24-1 with TRBJ2-5; no reliable D call. Per germline, CDR1 KGHDR and CDR2 SFDVKD. Trimming took off 6 bases at V and 0 bases at J, with 7 bases between the two ends. The CDR3 runs 13 residues. This CDR3 reads CATSMANQETQYF. The CDR3 nucleotides read TGTGCCACCAGTATGGCAAACCAAGAGACCCAGTACTTC.

On this clone itself: Just one base apart from a much larger clone, this may be a read error. V usage is TRBV6-5 and J usage is TRBJ2-7; 10 bases line up with TRBD2. The CDR3 has 14 residues. The V segment lost 4 bases and the J segment 2 bases; nucleotides outside the gene matches: 2. CDR1 MNHEY and CDR2 SVGAGI come from the germline V gene. As DNA, the CDR3 is TGTGCCAGCAGTTGGACTAGCGGCCCCTACGAGCAGTACTTC. Its translation: CASSWTSGPYEQYF.

J is TRBJ1-2 and V is TRBV4-1, with no clear D. The CDR3 covers 15 residues. The V and J ends lost 0 bases and 5 bases respectively, with 13 bases between them. The germline gives CDR1 MGHRA, CDR2 YSYEKL. The CDR3: CASSQEAQALYGYTF. In DNA, the CDR3 is TGCGCCAGCAGCCAAGAGGCCCAGGCCCTGTATGGCTACACCTTC.

The chain joins TRBV11-3 to TRBJ2-7, with 9 bases that match TRBD2. The germline CDR1 and CDR2 sequences are SGHNT and YENEEA. With V trimmed by 11 bases and J by 4 bases, 12 bases remained unmatched. This CDR3 contains 14 residues. DNA for the CDR3: TGTGCCCGCCGCCCGGGGGCGGGGGGGTACGAGCAGTACTTC. It codes for CARRPGAGGYEQYF.

V and J are TRBV28 and TRBJ1-6; 9 positions agree with TRBD1. The length of the CDR3 is 17 residues. With 5 bases clipped from V and 5 bases from J, the junction kept 10 bases outside the gene matches. Germline V lookup: CDR1 MDHEN, CDR2 SYDVKM. The CDR3 spells CASSPPQGQGNNSPLHF. CDR3 coding DNA: TGTGCCAGCAGTCCTCCCCAGGGACAGGGTAATAATTCACCCCTCCACTTT.

The rearrangement uses TRBV15 and TRBJ1-2; D might be TRBD1 (5 bases). The V end was cut by 0 bases, the J end by 8 bases, with 19 bases between. The germline gives CDR1 LNHNV, CDR2 YYDKDF (reference sequence). CDR3 length: 16 amino acids. CDR3: CATSREDPGGVRGYTF. The DNA of the CDR3 is TGTGCCACCAGCAGAGAGGACCCCGGGGGAGTGAGAGGCTACACCTTC.

The chain recombines TRBV2 with TRBJ1-1; D perhaps matches TRBD1 (6 bases). CDR1 and CDR2 (germline): SNHLY, FYNNEI. The CDR3 is made up of 13 amino acids. V shed 6 bases and J shed 5 bases, with 13 bases lying between them. The CDR3 sequence is CASRAGELTEAFF. The CDR3, as DNA: TGTGCCAGCAGGGCAGGGGAGTTAACTGAAGCTTTCTTT. Combining the CDR3 with reference TRBV2 and TRBJ1-1 gives the whole variable domain EPEVTQTPSHQVTQMGQEVILRCVPISNHLYFYWYRQILGQKVEFLVSFYNNEISEKSEIFDDQFSVERPDGSNFTLKIRSTKLEDSAMYFCASRAGELTEAFFGQGTRLTVV.